A single sample is the source of the 27 T cell receptor beta chains below, sequenced in a study of shared clonotypes between healthy human individuals. Sequencing used immunoSEQ multiplex PCR; TCRdb keeps in-frame clones, though not all of them. The table lists 600,000 to 750,000 clones, about two thirds of them singletons. The material sequenced was memory CD4+ T cells sorted from blood. Subset meaning: CD45RA-negative fraction. The receptors shown here come from a woman aged 30 to 39 in good health.

The V call is TRBV7-9, the J call TRBJ2-1; 12 nucleotides agree with TRBD2. The V gene end was trimmed by 2 bases and the J gene end by 6 bases; junction bases not matched to a gene: 5. The CDR3 is 16 amino acids. Germline CDR1 SEHNR, CDR2 FQNEAQ (reference sequence). The CDR3 DNA reads TGTGCCAGCAGCTTAAGGACTAGCGGGGTGGCCAATGAGCAGTTCTTC. It codes for CASSLRTSGVANEQFF.

This chain connects TRBV2 to TRBJ2-3; perhaps TRBD2 as D (6 bases). Germline-derived CDR1 and CDR2 are SNHLY and FYNNEI. CDR3 length: 15 residues. Trimming took off 8 bases at V and 1 base at J, with 16 bases between the two ends. CDR3 nucleotide sequence: TGTGCCAGCGATCTTCTAGCGACCCGCACAGATACGCAGTATTTT. Protein sequence: CASDLLATRTDTQYF.

The chain couples TRBV4-1 to TRBJ1-2; possible D gene TRBD1, 5 bases. The CDR3 has 14 amino acids. The V gene lost 9 bases and the J gene lost 0 bases, with 14 bases spanning the gap. Germline-derived CDR1 and CDR2 are MGHRA and YSYEKL. The DNA of the CDR3 is TGCGCCAGTCGCCGGGACGGATCTAACTATGGCTACACCTTC. It translates to CASRRDGSNYGYTF.

This clone was detected only a few times. Other DNA sequences in this sample translate to the same CDR3. This rearrangement joins TRBV5-1 to TRBJ2-1; 8 bases map to TRBD2. The CDR3 spans 15 residues. Germline CDR1 SGHRS, CDR2 YFSETQ. V dropped 0 bases and J dropped 4; count of bases not matched to a gene: 3. CDR3 residues: CASSLVSSGYNEQFF. As DNA, the CDR3 is TGCGCCAGCAGCTTGGTATCTAGCGGGTACAATGAGCAGTTCTTC.

The chain carries TRBV6-1 and TRBJ2-7; 9 bases are shared with TRBD1. Germline CDR1 MNHNS, CDR2 SASEGT. The CDR3 is 14 residues long. V lost 6 bases, J lost 0 bases, and 3 bases stayed unmatched. CDR3 amino acids: CASSGQGTSYEQYF. As DNA, the CDR3 is TGTGCCAGCAGCGGACAGGGGACCTCCTACGAGCAGTACTTC.

The J gene is TRBJ2-7, the V gene TRBV11-3, with a tentative D call TRBD2 (6 bases). The germline V gene encodes CDR1 SGHNT and CDR2 YENEEA. Deletions cut 11 bases from V and 6 bases from J, with 26 bases between. This CDR3 region has 15 residues. This CDR3 reads CAGRGPRRGLPEQYF. DNA for the CDR3: TGTGCCGGGAGAGGGCCAAGGAGGGGTCTTCCCGAGCAGTACTTC.

This clone was observed a few times. The chain joins TRBV19 to TRBJ2-7; D is perhaps TRBD2 (5 bases). Germline V gives CDR1 LNHDA, CDR2 SQIVND (reference sequence). The CDR3 is made up of 14 amino acids. Trimming stripped 3 bases from V and 6 bases from J, with 15 bases between. The CDR3 here is CASSILAPTAEQYF. The CDR3 DNA follows: TGTGCCAGTAGTATCTTAGCGCCAACGGCCGAGCAGTACTTC.

This clone was observed at least ten times. V usage is TRBV5-1 and J usage is TRBJ1-2; D is undetermined. The CDR3 length is 13 residues. CDR1 and CDR2 from the germline V gene are SGHRS and YFSETQ. V was pared by 0 bases and J by 6 bases, with 9 bases between. The CDR3 sequence is CASSLGWTDGYTF. The CDR3 DNA reads as TGCGCCAGCAGCTTGGGGTGGACTGATGGCTACACCTTC.

This clone showed up many times. The chain couples TRBV11-2 to TRBJ2-1; D might be TRBD1 (6 bases). The CDR3 is made up of 14 amino acids. The ends were cut back, 2 bases at V and 10 bases at J, with 15 bases in the middle. CDR1 and CDR2 from the germline V gene are SGHAT and FQNNGV. The DNA of the CDR3 is TGTGCCAGCAGCTTACACAGGGAAACGGGGGAGCAGTTCTTC. Protein: CASSLHRETGEQFF.

The V and J genes are TRBV28 and TRBJ2-1; TRBD2 matches at 9 bases. CDR1 is MDHEN and CDR2 is SYDVKM in the germline V gene. V lost 10 bases, J lost 3 bases, and 7 bases stayed unmatched. The CDR3 spans 14 residues. The CDR3 DNA reads as TGTGCCACCGATAGCGGGAGTGGCTACAATGAGCAGTTCTTC. Protein sequence: CATDSGSGYNEQFF.

Notes on this clone: The junction departs from germline at one end; a sequencing error may be responsible. The same CDR3 is also encoded by other DNA sequences in this sample. The V and J genes are TRBV2 and TRBJ1-1; 7 bases line up with TRBD1. Germline CDR1 and CDR2: SNHLY and FYNNEI. There are 13 residues in the CDR3. The CDR3 DNA is TGCGCCAGCAGTAGACAGGGGAACACTGAAGCTTTCTTT. Protein product: CASSRQGNTEAFF.

This chain uses TRBV7-9 with TRBJ2-3, with a possible D match to TRBD2 (6 bases). The CDR3 spans 16 residues. Germline-derived CDR1 and CDR2 are SEHNR and FQNEAQ (reference sequence). Trimming cost V 2 bases and J 1 base, with 13 bases left between them. The CDR3 DNA is TGTGCCAGCAGCTTACTCATCGGGGAGGGCACAGATACGCAGTATTTT. It translates to CASSLLIGEGTDTQYF.

The V and J genes are TRBV4-1 and TRBJ2-7; the D gene is possibly TRBD1 (7 bases). Trimming cost V 1 base and J 6 bases, with 16 bases left between them. The CDR3 extends over 15 amino acids. CDR1 and CDR2 (germline): MGHRA, YSYEKL. CDR3 sequence: CASSQGFRGVGEQYF. In nucleotides, the CDR3 is TGCGCCAGCAGCCAAGGGTTCAGGGGGGTAGGCGAGCAGTACTTC.

The chain carries TRBV6-5 and TRBJ2-7, with D unresolved. Trimming stripped 4 bases from V and 5 bases from J, with 12 bases between. This CDR3 is 13 amino acids long. Germline CDR1 MNHEY, CDR2 SVGAGI. In nucleotides, the CDR3 is TGTGCCAGCAGTTCCCTTCCCCACCACGAGCAGTACTTC. Translation gives CASSSLPHHEQYF.

This clone was detected a few times. The chain employs TRBV18 and TRBJ1-1, with a possible D match to TRBD1 (6 bases). Germline V gene sequence: CDR1 KGHSH, CDR2 LQKENI. Trimming pared 1 base from V and 1 base from J, leaving 16 bases between. There are 17 residues in the CDR3. In nucleotides, the CDR3 is TGTGCCAGCTCACCACGATTCGCAGGGGATGGGAACACTGAAGCTTTCTTT. Residues: CASSPRFAGDGNTEAFF.

To note about this clone: The sample contains more than one DNA sequence encoding this CDR3. The V gene is TRBV27, the J gene TRBJ2-7; the D gene could be TRBD1 or TRBD2 (5 bases each). Germline loops: CDR1 MNHEY, CDR2 SMNVEV (reference sequence). V was trimmed by 2 bases and J by 0 bases, leaving 5 bases between them. The CDR3 runs 13 residues. CDR3 residues: CASSLGGSYEQYF. DNA for the CDR3: TGTGCCAGCAGTTTAGGGGGCTCCTACGAGCAGTACTTC.

The chain uses TRBV7-8 and TRBJ2-7; D unclear. Germline values: CDR1 SGHVS, CDR2 FQNEAQ. V lost 1 base to trimming and J lost 6 bases, with 13 bases between them. This CDR3 comprises 14 residues. CDR3 in amino acids: CASSLGVKVSEQYF. As DNA, the CDR3 is TGTGCCAGCAGCTTAGGAGTAAAGGTCTCCGAGCAGTACTTC.

The chain joins TRBV6-5 to TRBJ2-1; weak D call: TRBD2 (6 bases). This CDR3 is 14 amino acids long. V gave up 4 bases and J gave up 5 bases, with 12 bases separating them. Germline CDR1 is MNHEY and CDR2 is SVGAGI. CDR3: CASSSGGFNNEQFF. The CDR3 DNA is TGTGCCAGCAGTTCCGGGGGATTCAACAATGAGCAGTTCTTC.

About this clone: This CDR3 is also generated by other DNA sequences in the sample. This chain uses TRBV5-1 with TRBJ2-7; D remains unclear. V was cut by 1 base and J by 3 bases, with 2 bases left in between. Germline values: CDR1 SGHRS, CDR2 YFSETQ. The CDR3 contains 11 residues. The CDR3, as DNA: TGCGCCAGCAGCTTGAACTACGAGCAGTACTTC. Protein sequence: CASSLNYEQYF.

V and J are TRBV15 and TRBJ2-7; 7 bases line up with TRBD2. Germline V gene data show CDR1 as LNHNV and CDR2 as YYDKDF (reference sequence). The CDR3 covers 12 residues. With 8 bases clipped from V and 2 bases from J, the junction kept 3 bases outside the gene matches. CDR3 DNA: TGTGCCACCGGCCGGGAGGCCTACGAGCAGTACTTC. This translates into CATGREAYEQYF.

V usage is TRBV19 and J usage is TRBJ2-3; 10 bases line up with TRBD2. V trimming: 5 bases; J trimming: 3 bases; junction bases outside the gene matches: 5. The CDR3 length is 15 residues. CDR1 is LNHDA, CDR2 SQIVND, per germline (reference sequence). The CDR3 here is CASSGGLAVTDTQYF. In DNA form, the CDR3 reads TGTGCCAGTAGTGGTGGACTAGCGGTAACAGATACGCAGTATTTT.

Here the CDR3 reads CASSARMNTEAFF. The CDR3 DNA reads TGTGCCAGCAGTGCCAGGATGAACACTGAAGCTTTCTTT. The chain couples TRBV6-1 to TRBJ1-1; the D is unclear. CDR1 MNHNS and CDR2 SASEGT come from the germline V gene. Trimming took 4 bases from V and 0 from J, leaving 6 bases between them. The CDR3 runs 13 residues.

The chain carries TRBV4-1 and TRBJ2-5; the D call may be TRBD1 or TRBD2 (5 bases each). Trimming took 2 bases from V and 2 from J, leaving 21 bases between them. Looked up from germline, CDR1 is MGHRA and CDR2 is YSYEKL. The CDR3 length is 18 residues. For the CDR3, the DNA is TGCGCCAGCAGCCAACTGGGACCGACACTCGGTGGGCAAGAGACCCAGTACTTC. This codes for CASSQLGPTLGGQETQYF.

The table lists this clone with a few counts. V usage is TRBV2 and J usage is TRBJ2-7, with a possible D match to TRBD1 (5 bases). This CDR3 comprises 13 residues. Trimming took off 3 bases at V and 1 base at J, with 7 bases between the two ends. Per the germline V gene, CDR1 is SNHLY and CDR2 is FYNNEI. CDR3 nucleotides: TGTGCCAGCAGTGATAGGGGTTCCTACGAGCAGTACTTC. It encodes CASSDRGSYEQYF.

V and J are TRBV7-9 and TRBJ1-1; 7 bases align to TRBD1. This CDR3 region has 14 residues. V was pared by 5 bases and J by 4 bases, with 7 bases of the junction left unmatched. The V gene's germline CDR1 is SEHNR and CDR2 FQNEAQ (reference sequence). CDR3 in DNA: TGTGCCAGCAGCCCGCAGGGGGTAAGCACTGAAGCTTTCTTT. Its protein product is CASSPQGVSTEAFF.

This clone was detected once. In DNA form, the CDR3 reads TGTGCCAGCAGTTTATACAGATCCGACTACGAGCAGTACTTC. It is translated as CASSLYRSDYEQYF. The chain has TRBV28 and TRBJ2-7; D ambiguous. The CDR3 contains 14 residues. V lost 1 base and J 3 bases, leaving 10 bases between the germline ends. CDR1 and CDR2 (germline): MDHEN, SYDVKM.

J is TRBJ2-5 and V is TRBV29-1; D ambiguous. V shed 8 bases and J shed 1 base, with 11 bases lying between them. The CDR3 covers 12 residues. From germline, CDR1 is SQVTM and CDR2 ANQGSEA. The CDR3 is CSWGGFQETQYF. As DNA, the CDR3 is TGCAGCTGGGGTGGCTTCCAAGAGACCCAGTACTTC.